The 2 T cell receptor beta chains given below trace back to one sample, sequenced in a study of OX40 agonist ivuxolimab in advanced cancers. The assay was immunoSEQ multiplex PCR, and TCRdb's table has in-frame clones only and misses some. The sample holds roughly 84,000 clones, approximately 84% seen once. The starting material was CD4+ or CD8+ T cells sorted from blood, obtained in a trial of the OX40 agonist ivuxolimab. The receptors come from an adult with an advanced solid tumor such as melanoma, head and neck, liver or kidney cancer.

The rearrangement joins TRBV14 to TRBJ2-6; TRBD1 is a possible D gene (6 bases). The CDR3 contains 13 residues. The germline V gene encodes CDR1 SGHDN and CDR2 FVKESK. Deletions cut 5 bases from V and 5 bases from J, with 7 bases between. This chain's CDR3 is CASSGQWANVLTF. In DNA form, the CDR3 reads TGTGCCAGCAGCGGACAGTGGGCCAACGTCCTGACTTTC. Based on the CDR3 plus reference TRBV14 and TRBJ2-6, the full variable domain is EAGVTQFPSHSVIEKGQTVTLRCDPISGHDNLYWYRRVMGKEIKFLLHFVKESKQDESGMPNNRFLAERTGGTYSTLKVQPAELEDSGVYFCASSGQWANVLTFGAGSRLTVL.

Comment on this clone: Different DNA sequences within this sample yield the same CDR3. This CDR3 reads CASSPGQNYEQYF. CDR3 DNA: TGTGCCAGCTCCCCGGGACAGAACTACGAGCAGTACTTC. The chain links TRBV18 to TRBJ2-7; 7 positions match TRBD1. This CDR3 has 13 residues. CDR1 and CDR2 (germline): KGHSH, LQKENI. The V gene end was trimmed by 6 bases and the J gene end by 3 bases; junction bases not matched to a gene: 5.